These T cell receptor beta chains were read from a single sample in a study of identical twins. TCRdb redid the calling of the 5' RACE reads with MiXCR, one entry per CDR3 protein. The repertoire consists of around 1.7 million distinct CDR3 sequences, with 32% occurring once and the leading ten covering about 0.27%. The sample was cord blood. The source of these receptors is a newborn girl in good health. CDR3s include the opening cysteine and the closing phenylalanine or tryptophan. Fields, in order: V gene, clone size, D gene, J gene, CDR3 DNA, CDR3 protein. D genes are given only for firm matches. A clone size is listed for some rows: how often the clone was seen (once, few, many), or a class if it is expanded.

>TRBV19|NA|TRBD2|TRBJ2-7
TGTGCCAGCCAAGACGGCGGGAGCTCCTACGAGCAGTACTTC
CASQDGGSSYEQYF
>TRBV4-2|many|NA|TRBJ2-7
TGTGCCAGCAGCCAAGAAAAATGGAACGAGCAGTACTTC
CASSQEKWNEQYF
>TRBV24-1|few|NA|TRBJ2-3
TGTGCCACCAGTGACCCCCAAGGAAGGGTTGGCGATACGCAGTATTTT
CATSDPQGRVGDTQYF
>TRBV4-2|few|TRBD1|TRBJ2-4
TGTGCCAGCAGCCAAGATGACAGGGAAGGGGAGCAGTACTTC
CASSQDDREGEQYF
>TRBV10-3|NA|NA|TRBJ1-1
TGTGCCATCAGTCCCGTAGTGGGGGGTGAAGCTTTCTTT
CAISPVVGGEAFF
>TRBV5-6|NA|NA|TRBJ1-2
TGTGCCAGCAGCCGACGATTTTATGGCTACACCTTC
CASSRRFYGYTF
>TRBV5-1|few|NA|TRBJ2-1
TGCGCCAGCAGCCCCGGCTGGGGGATCTCCTACAATGAGCAGTTCTTC
CASSPGWGISYNEQFF
>TRBV12-3/TRBV12-4|NA|TRBD2|TRBJ2-2
TGTGCCAGCAGATCGGGACTAGCGGGGACGGAGAACACCGGGGAGCTGTTTTTT
CASRSGLAGTENTGELFF
>TRBV6-6|NA|NA|TRBJ1-1
TGTGCCAGCAGTCCGGACGGACGGAACACTGAAGCTTTCTTT
CASSPDGRNTEAFF
>TRBV18|few|TRBD2|TRBJ2-1
TGTGCCAGCTCACCACCAACTAGCGGGAGGGGAAATGAGCAGTTCTTC
CASSPPTSGRGNEQFF
>TRBV20-1|few|NA|TRBJ2-3
TGCAGTGCTAGAGATACTATGAGGCAGGGAAAGGATACGCAGTATTTT
CSARDTMRQGKDTQYF
>TRBV20-1|NA|NA|TRBJ2-3
TGCAGTGCTGCCCGGGTCCGGGGCGTTGGGGACACAGATACGCAGTATTTT
CSAARVRGVGDTDTQYF
>TRBV2|few|NA|TRBJ2-3
TGTGCCAGCAGTGAAAGGTGGGGGCGGGGAGATACGCAGTATTTT
CASSERWGRGDTQYF
>TRBV18|few|NA|TRBJ2-3
TGTGCCAGCTCCCACGGACAGACTAGCACAGATACGCAGTATTTT
CASSHGQTSTDTQYF
>TRBV29-1|many|TRBD1|TRBJ2-7
TGCAGCGTTCGGACAGGCCTCTACGAGCAGTACTTC
CSVRTGLYEQYF
>TRBV3-1|few|NA|TRBJ2-1
TGTGCCAGCAGCCTTTCAAGCTATGAGCAGTTCTTC
CASSLSSYEQFF
>TRBV20-1|NA|NA|TRBJ2-7
TGCAGTGGACAGGTGAGCTCCTACAATGAGCAGTACTTC
CSGQVSSYNEQYF
>TRBV27|NA|NA|TRBJ1-2
TGTGCCAGCAGTAGGGGTTCCGTAAACTATGGCTACACCTTC
CASSRGSVNYGYTF
>TRBV29-1|NA|TRBD1|TRBJ2-2
TGCAGCGTCCCCGGCGACAGGGCATACACCGGGGAGCTGTTTTTT
CSVPGDRAYTGELFF